Given below is one T cell receptor beta chain in context. As yet, its antigen is unknown. This table comes from immunoSEQ multiplex PCR, and its TCRdb copy is limited to in-frame clones, with some not included. The sample holds 30,000 or so clones, more than 55% seen once. Germline V gene sequence: CDR1 MGHRA, CDR2 YSYEKL. Trimming stripped 1 base from V and 9 bases from J, with 15 bases between. The length of the CDR3 is 14 residues. This sample was taken from a study of monozygotic twins with cystic fibrosis. Study-wide results and caveats: In 13 of 16 pairs, V gene usage was closest to the co-twin's. Nucleotide-identical clonotype sharing was significantly higher within monozygotic CF twin pairs than between unrelated CF individuals. The repertoire was suggested to be naive-dominated, clonality median around 0.01.

Sequenced input: blood. This chain links TRBV4-1 with TRBJ2-5; tentatively, D is TRBD2 (6 bases). The TCR comes from a girl aged 10-17 years with cystic fibrosis. The CDR3 sequence is CASSQVSGPWAQYF. In nucleotides, the CDR3 is TGCGCCAGCAGCCAAGTGAGCGGGCCCTGGGCCCAGTACTTC.